This entry is about one T cell receptor (beta chain). Its antigen is unknown. The V end lost 8 bases, the J end lost 5 bases, and 6 bases lay between the germline ends. The CDR3 totals 11 residues. Germline V gives CDR1 LNHDA, CDR2 SQIVND (reference sequence). This sample was taken from a study of shared clonotypes between healthy human individuals. Study-wide points: Among donors, sharing of clonotypes was expected to be affected by sequencing depth.

The protocol was immunoSEQ multiplex PCR, while the TCRdb copy is restricted to in-frame clones and leaves out a portion. Counted here are over a million clones, roughly 96% occurring once; the ten biggest clones make up over 1%. This receptor was obtained from a man under 40 in good health. The sequenced sample consisted of naive CD4+ T cells sorted from blood. Specified subset: CD45RA+ positively selected. The chain has TRBV19 and TRBJ2-2; D is uncertain. The CDR3 reads CASHNTGELFF. The CDR3 DNA follows: TGTGCCAGTCACAATACCGGGGAGCTGTTTTTT.